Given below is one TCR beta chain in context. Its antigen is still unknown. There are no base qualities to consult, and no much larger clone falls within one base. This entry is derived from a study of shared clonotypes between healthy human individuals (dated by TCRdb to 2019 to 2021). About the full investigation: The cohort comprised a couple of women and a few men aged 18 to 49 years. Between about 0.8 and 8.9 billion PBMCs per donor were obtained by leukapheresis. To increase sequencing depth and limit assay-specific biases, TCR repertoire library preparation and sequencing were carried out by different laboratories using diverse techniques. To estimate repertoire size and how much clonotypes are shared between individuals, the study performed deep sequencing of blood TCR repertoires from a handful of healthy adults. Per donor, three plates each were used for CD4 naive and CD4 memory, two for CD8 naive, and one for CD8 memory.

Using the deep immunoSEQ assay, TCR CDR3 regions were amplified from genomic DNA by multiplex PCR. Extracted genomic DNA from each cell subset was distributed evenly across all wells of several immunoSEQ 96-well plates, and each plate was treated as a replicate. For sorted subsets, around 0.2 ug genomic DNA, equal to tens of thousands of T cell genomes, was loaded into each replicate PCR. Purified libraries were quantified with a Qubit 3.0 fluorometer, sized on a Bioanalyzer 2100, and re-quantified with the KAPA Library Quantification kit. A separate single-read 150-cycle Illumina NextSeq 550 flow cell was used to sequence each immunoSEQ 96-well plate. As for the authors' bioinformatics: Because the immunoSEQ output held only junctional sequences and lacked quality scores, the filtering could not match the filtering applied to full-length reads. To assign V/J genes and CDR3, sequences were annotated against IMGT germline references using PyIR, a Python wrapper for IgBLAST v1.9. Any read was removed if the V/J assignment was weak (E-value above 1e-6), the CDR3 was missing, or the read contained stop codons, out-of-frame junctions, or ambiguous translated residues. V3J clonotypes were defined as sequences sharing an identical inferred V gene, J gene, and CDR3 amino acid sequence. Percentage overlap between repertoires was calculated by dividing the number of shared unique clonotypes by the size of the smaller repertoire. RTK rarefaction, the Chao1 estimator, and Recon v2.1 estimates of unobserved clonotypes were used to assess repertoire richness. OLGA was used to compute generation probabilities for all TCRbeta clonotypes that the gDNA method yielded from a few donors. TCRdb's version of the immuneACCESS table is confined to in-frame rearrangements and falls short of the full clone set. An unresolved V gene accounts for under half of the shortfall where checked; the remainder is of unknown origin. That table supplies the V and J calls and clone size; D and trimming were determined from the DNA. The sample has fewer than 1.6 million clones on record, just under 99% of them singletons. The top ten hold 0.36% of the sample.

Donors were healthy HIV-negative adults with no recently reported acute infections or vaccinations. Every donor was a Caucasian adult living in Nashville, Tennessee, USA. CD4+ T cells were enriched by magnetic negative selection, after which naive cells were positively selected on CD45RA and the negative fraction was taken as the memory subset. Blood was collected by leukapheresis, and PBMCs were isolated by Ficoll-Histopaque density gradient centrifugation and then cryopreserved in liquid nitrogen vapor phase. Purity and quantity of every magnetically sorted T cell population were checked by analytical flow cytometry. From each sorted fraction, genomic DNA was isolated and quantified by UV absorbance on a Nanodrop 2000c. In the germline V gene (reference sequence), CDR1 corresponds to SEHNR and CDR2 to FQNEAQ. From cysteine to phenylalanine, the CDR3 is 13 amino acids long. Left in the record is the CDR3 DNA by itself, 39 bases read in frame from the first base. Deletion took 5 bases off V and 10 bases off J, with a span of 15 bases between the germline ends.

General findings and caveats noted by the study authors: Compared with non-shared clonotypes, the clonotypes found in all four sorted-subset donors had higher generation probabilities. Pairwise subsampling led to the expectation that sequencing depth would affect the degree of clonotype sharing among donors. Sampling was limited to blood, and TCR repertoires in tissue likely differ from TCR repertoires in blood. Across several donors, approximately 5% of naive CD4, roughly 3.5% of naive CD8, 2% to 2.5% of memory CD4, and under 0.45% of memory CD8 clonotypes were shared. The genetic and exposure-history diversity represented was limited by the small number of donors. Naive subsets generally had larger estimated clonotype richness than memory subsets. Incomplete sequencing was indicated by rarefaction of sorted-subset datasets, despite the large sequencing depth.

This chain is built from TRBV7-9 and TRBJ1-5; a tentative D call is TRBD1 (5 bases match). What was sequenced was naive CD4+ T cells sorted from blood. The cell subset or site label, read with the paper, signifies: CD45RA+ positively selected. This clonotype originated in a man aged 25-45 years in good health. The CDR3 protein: CASSGGGSYPQHF. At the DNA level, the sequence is TGTGCCAGCAGCGGCGGGGGGAGTTATCCCCAGCATTTT.